This T cell receptor beta chain is drawn from a study of cytomegalovirus exposure and HLA in healthy donors. Overall study findings and caveats: In a later analysis, V- and J-gene trimming of beta chains associated with a DCLRE1C missense variant, replicated independently. Relative to the approximately 700-donor mean, N-insertions were reportedly fewer in an Asian-associated ancestry cluster in a later analysis. CMV serostatus was the only immune exposure information that was available.

Healthy bone marrow donors made up the cohort. A note on this clone: Antigen unknown. This CDR3 is also generated by other DNA sequences in the sample.

60 Vbeta and 13 Jbeta primers were used in PCR. Clones were read by immunoSEQ multiplex PCR, and TCRdb kept only the in-frame ones, dropping some. The sample has around 70,000 clones; around 73% are singletons. The clonotype originates from a girl aged 5-17 years in good health and CMV-seropositive. The sample consisted of PBMCs.

The DNA of the CDR3 is TGTGCCAGCAGCTTAGCGGCCGAGCAGTACTTC. Translation gives CASSLAAEQYF. The chain employs TRBV7-2 and TRBJ2-7, with no clear D. CDR3 length: 11 residues. The germline V gene has CDR1 SGHTA and CDR2 FQGNSA. V lost 0 bases and J 6 bases, leaving 3 bases between the germline ends.